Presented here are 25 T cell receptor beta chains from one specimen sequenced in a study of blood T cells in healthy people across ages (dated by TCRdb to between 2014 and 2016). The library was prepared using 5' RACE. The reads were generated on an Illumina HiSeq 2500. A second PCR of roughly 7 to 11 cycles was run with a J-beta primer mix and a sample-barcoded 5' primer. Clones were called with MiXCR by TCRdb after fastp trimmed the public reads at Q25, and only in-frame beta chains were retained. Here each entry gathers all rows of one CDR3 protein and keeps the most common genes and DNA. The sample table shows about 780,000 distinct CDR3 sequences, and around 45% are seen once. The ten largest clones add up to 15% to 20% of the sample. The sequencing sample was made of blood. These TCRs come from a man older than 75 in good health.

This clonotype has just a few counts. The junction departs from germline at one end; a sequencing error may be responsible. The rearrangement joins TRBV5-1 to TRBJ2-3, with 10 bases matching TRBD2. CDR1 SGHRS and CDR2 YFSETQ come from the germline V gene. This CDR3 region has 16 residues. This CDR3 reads CASSLGLATSTDTQYF. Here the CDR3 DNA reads TGTGCCAGCAGCTTGGGACTAGCGACTAGCACAGATACGCAGTATTTT.

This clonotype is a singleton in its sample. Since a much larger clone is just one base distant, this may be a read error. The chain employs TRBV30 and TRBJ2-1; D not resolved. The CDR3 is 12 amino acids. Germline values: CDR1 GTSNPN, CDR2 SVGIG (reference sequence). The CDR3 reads CARSELGDEQFF. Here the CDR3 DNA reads TGTGCCCGGAGTGAACTCGGCGATGAGCAGTTCTTC.

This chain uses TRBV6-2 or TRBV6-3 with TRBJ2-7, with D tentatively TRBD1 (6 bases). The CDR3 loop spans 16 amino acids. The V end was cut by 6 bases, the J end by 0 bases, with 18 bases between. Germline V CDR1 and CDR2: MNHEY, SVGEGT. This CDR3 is CASSSFGQTSSYEQYF. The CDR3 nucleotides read TGTGCCAGCAGCTCTTTCGGACAGACGAGCTCCTACGAGCAGTACTTC.

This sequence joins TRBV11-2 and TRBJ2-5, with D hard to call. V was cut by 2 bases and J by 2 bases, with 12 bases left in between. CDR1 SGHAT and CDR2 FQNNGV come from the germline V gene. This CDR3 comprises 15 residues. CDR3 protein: CASSLMSGSQETQYF. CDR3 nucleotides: TGTGCCAGCAGCTTAATGTCCGGAAGTCAAGAGACCCAGTACTTC. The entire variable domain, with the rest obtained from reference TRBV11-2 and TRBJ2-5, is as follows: EAGVAQSPRYKIIEKRQSVAFWCNPISGHATLYWYQQILGQGPKLLIQFQNNGVVDDSQLPKDRFSAERLKGVDSTLKIQPAKLEDSAVYLCASSLMSGSQETQYFGPGTRLLVL.

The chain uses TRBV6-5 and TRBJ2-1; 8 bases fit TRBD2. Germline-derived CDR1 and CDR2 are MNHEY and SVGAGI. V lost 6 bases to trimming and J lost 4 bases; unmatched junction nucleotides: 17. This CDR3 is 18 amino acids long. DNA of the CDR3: TGTGCCAGCAGCTATACCCGACCCAGACTAGCGTGGTACAATGAGCAGTTCTTC. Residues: CASSYTRPRLAWYNEQFF.

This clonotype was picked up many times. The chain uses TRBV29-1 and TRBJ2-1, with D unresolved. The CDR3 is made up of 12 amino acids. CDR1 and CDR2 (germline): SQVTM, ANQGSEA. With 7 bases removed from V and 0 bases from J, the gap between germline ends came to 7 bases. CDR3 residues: CSAKASYNEQFF. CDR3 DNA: TGCAGCGCTAAGGCCTCCTACAATGAGCAGTTCTTC.

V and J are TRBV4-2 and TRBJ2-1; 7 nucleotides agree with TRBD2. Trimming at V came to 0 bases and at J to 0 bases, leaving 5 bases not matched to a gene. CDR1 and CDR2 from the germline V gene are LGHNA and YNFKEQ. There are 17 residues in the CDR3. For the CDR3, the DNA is TGTGCCAGCAGCCAAGATGGGCTAGCGGTCTCCTACAATGAGCAGTTCTTC. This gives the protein CASSQDGLAVSYNEQFF.

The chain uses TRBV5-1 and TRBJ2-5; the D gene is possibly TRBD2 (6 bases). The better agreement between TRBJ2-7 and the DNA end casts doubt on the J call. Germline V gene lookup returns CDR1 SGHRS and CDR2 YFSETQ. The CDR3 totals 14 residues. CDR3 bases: TGCGCCAGCAGCCGACGAGCGGGTAACTACGAGCAGTACTTC. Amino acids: CASSRRAGNYEQYF.

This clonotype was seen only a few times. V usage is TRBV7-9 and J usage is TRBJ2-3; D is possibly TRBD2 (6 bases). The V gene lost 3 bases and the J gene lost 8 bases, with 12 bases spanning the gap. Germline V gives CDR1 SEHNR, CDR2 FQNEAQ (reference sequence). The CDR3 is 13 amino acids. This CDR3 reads CASSFGQGGTQYF. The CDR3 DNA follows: TGTGCCAGCAGCTTTGGTCAGGGAGGTACGCAGTATTTT.

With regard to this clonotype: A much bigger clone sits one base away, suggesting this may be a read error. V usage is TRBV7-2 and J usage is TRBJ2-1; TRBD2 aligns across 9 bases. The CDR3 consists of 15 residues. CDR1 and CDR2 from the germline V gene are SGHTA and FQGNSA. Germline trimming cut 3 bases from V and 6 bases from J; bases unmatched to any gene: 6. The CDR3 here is CASSFSGSLGNEQFF. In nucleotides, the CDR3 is TGTGCCAGCAGCTTTAGCGGGAGCCTAGGCAATGAGCAGTTCTTC.

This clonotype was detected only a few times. The DNA of the CDR3 is TGTGCCAGCAGCCCCTCGGAAAGGCAGGGCTACGAGCAGTACTTC. This encodes CASSPSERQGYEQYF. V is TRBV3-1 and J is TRBJ2-7; perhaps TRBD1 as D (5 bases). V lost 4 bases, J lost 3 bases, and 16 bases lay in between. The CDR3 sequence is 15 residues long. Germline CDR1 is LGHDT and CDR2 is YNNKEL (reference sequence).

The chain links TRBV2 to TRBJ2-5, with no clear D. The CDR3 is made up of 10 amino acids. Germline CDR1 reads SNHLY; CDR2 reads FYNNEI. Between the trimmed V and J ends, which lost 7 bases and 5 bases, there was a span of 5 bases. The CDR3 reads CASNDETQYF. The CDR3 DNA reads TGTGCCAGCAATGATGAGACCCAGTACTTC.

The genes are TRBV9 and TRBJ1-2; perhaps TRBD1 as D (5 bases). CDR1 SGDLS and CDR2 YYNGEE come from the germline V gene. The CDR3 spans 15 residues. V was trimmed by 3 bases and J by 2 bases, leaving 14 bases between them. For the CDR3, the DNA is TGTGCCAGCAGCGCGGGGGAGCGTCTAAACTATGGCTACACCTTC. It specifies CASSAGERLNYGYTF. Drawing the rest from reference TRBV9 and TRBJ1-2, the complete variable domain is DSGVTQTPKHLITATGQRVTLRCSPRSGDLSVYWYQQSLDQGLQFLIQYYNGEERAKGNILERFSAQQFPDLHSELNLSSLELGDSALYFCASSAGERLNYGYTFGSGTRLTVV.

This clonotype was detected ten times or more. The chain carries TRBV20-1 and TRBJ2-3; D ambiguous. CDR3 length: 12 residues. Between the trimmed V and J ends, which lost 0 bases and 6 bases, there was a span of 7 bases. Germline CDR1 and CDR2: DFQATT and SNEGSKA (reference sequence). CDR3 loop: CSAREATDTQYF. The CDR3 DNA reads TGCAGTGCTAGAGAGGCAACGGATACGCAGTATTTT.

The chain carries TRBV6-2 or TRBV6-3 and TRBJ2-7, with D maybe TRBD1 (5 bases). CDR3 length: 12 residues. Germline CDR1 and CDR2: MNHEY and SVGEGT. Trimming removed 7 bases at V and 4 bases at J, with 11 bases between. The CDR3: CASKTEVYEQYF. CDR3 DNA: TGTGCCAGCAAGACAGAGGTTTACGAGCAGTACTTC.

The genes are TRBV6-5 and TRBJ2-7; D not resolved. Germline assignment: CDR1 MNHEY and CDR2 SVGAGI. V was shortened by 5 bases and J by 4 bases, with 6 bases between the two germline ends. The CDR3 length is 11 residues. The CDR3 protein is CASSAEYEQYF. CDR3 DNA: TGTGCCAGCAGTGCAGAATACGAGCAGTACTTC.

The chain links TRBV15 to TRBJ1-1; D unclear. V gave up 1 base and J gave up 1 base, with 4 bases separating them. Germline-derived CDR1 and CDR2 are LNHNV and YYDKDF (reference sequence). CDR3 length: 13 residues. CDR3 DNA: TGTGCCACCAGCAGAGGTGGGAACACTGAAGCTTTCTTT. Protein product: CATSRGGNTEAFF.

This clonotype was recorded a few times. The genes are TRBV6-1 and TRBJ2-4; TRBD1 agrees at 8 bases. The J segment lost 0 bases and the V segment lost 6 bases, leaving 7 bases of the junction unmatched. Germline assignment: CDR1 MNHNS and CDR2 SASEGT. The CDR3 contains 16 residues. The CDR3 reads CASSPGTGLAKNIQYF. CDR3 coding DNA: TGTGCCAGCAGCCCCGGGACAGGATTAGCCAAAAACATTCAGTACTTC.

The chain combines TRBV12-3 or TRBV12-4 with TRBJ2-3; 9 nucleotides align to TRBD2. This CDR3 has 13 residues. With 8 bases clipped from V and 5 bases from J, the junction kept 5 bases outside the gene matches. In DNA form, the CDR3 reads TGTGCCAGCGGACGAGCGGGAGGAGATACGCAGTATTTT. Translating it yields CASGRAGGDTQYF.

The CDR3 DNA sequence: TGCAGTGCTACAAAGACTAGCGGGCTGGTAGATACGCAGTATTTT. Its protein is CSATKTSGLVDTQYF. V and J are TRBV20-1 and TRBJ2-3; TRBD2 matches 10 bases. This CDR3 has 15 residues. The V gene end was trimmed by 4 bases and the J gene end by 5 bases; junction bases not matched to a gene: 9. Germline assignment: CDR1 DFQATT and CDR2 SNEGSKA (reference sequence).

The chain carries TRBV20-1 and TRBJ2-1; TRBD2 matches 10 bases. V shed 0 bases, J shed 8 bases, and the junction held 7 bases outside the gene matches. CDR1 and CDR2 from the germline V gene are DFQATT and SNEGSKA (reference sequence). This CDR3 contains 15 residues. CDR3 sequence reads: CSAREGTSGTYEQFF. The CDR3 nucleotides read TGCAGTGCTAGAGAAGGAACTAGCGGGACCTATGAGCAGTTCTTC.

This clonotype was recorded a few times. CDR3 region: CASSFSLDRGTDTQYF. In nucleotides, the CDR3 is TGTGCCAGCAGTTTCTCACTGGACCGGGGCACAGATACGCAGTATTTT. The V and J genes are TRBV28 and TRBJ2-3; D is unresolved. Trimming took off 3 bases at V and 1 base at J, with 14 bases between the two ends. This CDR3 is 16 amino acids long. In germline, CDR1 is MDHEN, CDR2 SYDVKM.

CDR3 nucleotides: TGTGCCAGCAGCCAACCACAGTTTCTCGGGGCCAACGTCCTGACTTTC. Encoded protein: CASSQPQFLGANVLTF. The rearrangement joins TRBV14 to TRBJ2-6; D unresolved. Between the trimmed V and J ends, which lost 2 bases and 4 bases, there was a span of 12 bases. Germline assignment: CDR1 SGHDN and CDR2 FVKESK. The CDR3 spans 16 residues.

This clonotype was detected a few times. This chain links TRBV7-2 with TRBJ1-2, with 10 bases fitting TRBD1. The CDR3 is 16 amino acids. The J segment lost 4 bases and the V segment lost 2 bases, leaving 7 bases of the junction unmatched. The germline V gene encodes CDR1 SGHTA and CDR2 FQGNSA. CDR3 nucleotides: TGTGCCAGCAGCTTAAATGCGAGGACAGGGGGCTATGGCTACACCTTC. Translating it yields CASSLNARTGGYGYTF.

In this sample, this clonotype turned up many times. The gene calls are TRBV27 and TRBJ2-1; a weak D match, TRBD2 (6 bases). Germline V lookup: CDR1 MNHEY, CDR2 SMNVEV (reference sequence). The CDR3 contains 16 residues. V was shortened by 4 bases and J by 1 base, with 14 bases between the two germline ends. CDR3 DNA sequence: TGTGCCAGCAGTTCCCCCGGTGCGGGGTCCTACAATGAGCAGTTCTTC. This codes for CASSSPGAGSYNEQFF.